The subject of this entry is one T cell receptor beta chain. Some clones are missing from TCRdb's copy, which holds only in-frame ones; the method was immunoSEQ multiplex PCR. The sample shows about 68,000 clones, approximately 84% of them seen only once. The data derive from a study of blood T cell repertoires in COVID-19. In the study overall: Italy, Spain and the United States were the sources of the convalescent and acute COVID-19 samples. In each case, the material was cDNA or gDNA derived from T cells, B-cell-depleted T cells, or PBMCs.

The sequence was obtained from a man aged 50-59 years with active COVID-19. Sequencing used peripheral blood.

DNA for the CDR3: TGTGCCAGCTCACCAAGGGCAGGGGATGGCTACACCTTC. The encoded protein is CASSPRAGDGYTF. The rearrangement links TRBV18 to TRBJ1-2; maybe TRBD1 (6 bases). Germline values: CDR1 KGHSH, CDR2 LQKENI. The CDR3 is made up of 13 amino acids. The germline V and J ends were trimmed by 2 bases and 6 bases, with 10 bases remaining between them.